The 17 T cell receptor beta chains presented below share a single source sample, sequenced in a study of a mutant IDH1 vaccine in newly diagnosed glioma. Data came from immunoSEQ multiplex PCR; TCRdb stores just in-frame clones and leaves some out. The table shows more than 40,000 clones, with more than 70% occurring only once. No antigen has been identified for these receptors. Time point given: week 5, during vaccination. What each vaccine dose contained was 300 ug of mutant IDH1 20-mer peptide, accompanied by topical imiquimod. The material sequenced was PBMCs, taken from a glioma patient whose treatment included an IDH1 peptide vaccine. The source is a woman between 35 and 50 years old with glioma.

This clone has only one observation. The chain links TRBV6-5 to TRBJ2-7; the D gene is possibly TRBD2 (5 bases). V was pared by 6 bases and J by 3 bases, with 6 bases between. The CDR3 totals 11 residues. Per germline, CDR1 MNHEY and CDR2 SVGAGI. For the CDR3, the DNA is TGTGCCAGCAGAGGAGGCTACGAGCAGTACTTC. Translating gives CASRGGYEQYF.

V is TRBV6-1 and J is TRBJ2-7; 8 nucleotides line up with TRBD1. The CDR3 consists of 12 residues. Trimming at V came to 8 bases and at J to 2 bases, leaving 2 bases not matched to a gene. From germline, CDR1 is MNHNS and CDR2 SASEGT. In nucleotides, the CDR3 is TGTGCCAGCCTGGACAGGGCCTACGAGCAGTACTTC. Its translation is CASLDRAYEQYF.

This sequence joins TRBV7-2 and TRBJ2-7, with 7 bases lining up with TRBD1. V lost 5 bases, J lost 0 bases, and 7 bases stayed unmatched. CDR1 SGHTA and CDR2 FQGNSA come from the germline V gene. The CDR3 contains 15 residues. CDR3 loop: CASSDPRGSSYEQYF. The CDR3, as DNA: TGTGCCAGCAGCGATCCCAGGGGGAGCTCCTACGAGCAGTACTTC.

The V and J genes are TRBV6-6 and TRBJ1-5; 7 bases are a match to TRBD1. The CDR3 has 14 residues. V was clipped by 2 bases and J by 7 bases; unmatched bases: 5. Germline CDR1 reads MNHNY; CDR2 reads SVGAGI (reference sequence). CDR3 region: CASSYPTGEQPQHF. CDR3 DNA: TGTGCCAGCAGTTACCCCACAGGGGAACAGCCCCAGCATTTT.

This clone was seen more than once but under ten times. CDR3 DNA sequence: TGTGCCAGCAGTTTAGCAGGGACCCCCTACGAGCAGTACTTC. This sequence encodes CASSLAGTPYEQYF. J is TRBJ2-7 and V is TRBV27; perhaps D is TRBD1 or TRBD2 (5 bases each). The CDR3 runs to 14 residues. The ends were cut back, 2 bases at V and 2 bases at J, with 10 bases in the middle. Looked up from germline, CDR1 is MNHEY and CDR2 is SMNVEV (reference sequence).

The chain employs TRBV9 and TRBJ2-7, with D perhaps matching TRBD1 or TRBD2 (5 bases each). V lost 4 bases to trimming and J lost 5 bases, with 16 bases between them. This CDR3 spans 14 amino acids. Germline CDR1 is SGDLS and CDR2 is YYNGEE. The CDR3 is CASSFGHPRDEQYF. CDR3 nucleotide sequence: TGTGCCAGCAGCTTCGGACACCCGAGGGACGAGCAGTACTTC.

J is TRBJ2-3 and V is TRBV6-5; 10 bases are shared with TRBD2. The germline CDR1 and CDR2 sequences are MNHEY and SVGAGI. The CDR3 loop spans 15 amino acids. V trimming: 2 bases; J trimming: 4 bases; junction bases outside the gene matches: 3. CDR3 region: CASSYGAGGADTQYF. The CDR3 DNA follows: TGTGCCAGCAGTTACGGAGCGGGGGGGGCAGATACGCAGTATTTT.

The chain joins TRBV27 to TRBJ2-7, with 8 bases fitting TRBD2. The germline V gene encodes CDR1 MNHEY and CDR2 SMNVEV (reference sequence). This CDR3 comprises 15 residues. Germline trimming cut 4 bases from V and 4 bases from J; bases unmatched to any gene: 9. The CDR3 region is CASSSAGTRSYEQYF. CDR3 nucleotide sequence: TGTGCCAGCAGTTCAGCCGGGACTAGGAGTTACGAGCAGTACTTC.

The rearrangement joins TRBV13 to TRBJ2-7, with 8 bases aligning to TRBD2. Germline V CDR1 and CDR2: PRHDT, FYEKMQ (reference sequence). V was clipped by 5 bases and J by 3 bases; unmatched bases: 12. The CDR3 extends over 16 amino acids. DNA of the CDR3: TGTGCCAGCAGCCCGGGGGGGGACTTAAGGGGCTACGAGCAGTACTTC. This translates into CASSPGGDLRGYEQYF.

This clone was recorded only once. This chain joins TRBV5-6 and TRBJ2-6; D unclear. CDR3 length: 16 residues. V gave up 0 bases and J gave up 0 bases, with 7 bases separating them. The germline gives CDR1 SGHDT, CDR2 YYEEEE. CDR3 protein: CASSLGRNSGANVLTF. DNA for the CDR3: TGTGCCAGCAGCTTGGGACGGAACTCTGGGGCCAACGTCCTGACTTTC.

The chain is built from TRBV29-1 and TRBJ2-1, with D uncertain. This CDR3 is built from 14 residues. Germline CDR1 is SQVTM and CDR2 is ANQGSEA. CDR3 region: CTISDPSSYNEQFF. The CDR3 DNA reads TGCACAATATCCGACCCGAGCTCCTACAATGAGCAGTTCTTC.

This rearrangement joins TRBV4-3 to TRBJ1-6, with D tentatively TRBD1 (5 bases). V shed 4 bases and J shed 6 bases, with 13 bases lying between them. Germline V CDR1 and CDR2: LGHNA, YSLEER. The CDR3 sequence is 15 residues long. The CDR3, as DNA: TGCGCCAGCAGCCCCACTTGGGACGTTAATTCACCCCTCCACTTT. It translates to CASSPTWDVNSPLHF.

The gene calls are TRBV7-9 and TRBJ2-7, with a possible D match to TRBD1 (6 bases). CDR3 size: 13 residues. The germline V gene has CDR1 SEHNR and CDR2 FQNEAQ (reference sequence). V lost 2 bases, J lost 3 bases, and 8 bases lay in between. This chain's CDR3 is CASSLYRDYEQYF. As DNA, the CDR3 is TGTGCCAGCAGCTTATACAGGGACTACGAGCAGTACTTC.

The J gene is TRBJ1-3, the V gene TRBV15; the D is unclear. Germline values: CDR1 LNHNV, CDR2 YYDKDF (reference sequence). The length of the CDR3 is 14 residues. V lost 1 base and J 4 bases, leaving 8 bases between the germline ends. The CDR3, as DNA: TGTGCCACCAGCAGAGCCGGTGGGGGAAACACCATATATTTT. Translation gives CATSRAGGGNTIYF.

This clone was detected only once. The chain is built from TRBV6-5 and TRBJ1-2; TRBD1 matches 8 bases. V was clipped by 4 bases and J by 1 base; unmatched bases: 8. The CDR3 has 16 amino acids. Germline V CDR1 and CDR2: MNHEY, SVGAGI. CDR3 residues: CASSFSTGEVNYGYTF. In DNA, the CDR3 is TGTGCCAGCAGTTTCTCGACAGGGGAAGTTAACTATGGCTACACCTTC.

The CDR3 loop reads CASSRAAGFTDTQYF. The CDR3 nucleotides are TGCGCCAGCAGCCGCGCAGCGGGGTTCACAGATACGCAGTATTTT. The J gene is TRBJ2-3, the V gene TRBV4-3; 7 bases are shared with TRBD2. CDR1 is LGHNA and CDR2 is YSLEER in the germline V gene. V dropped 4 bases and J dropped 2; count of bases not matched to a gene: 6. This CDR3 spans 15 amino acids.

The chain has TRBV4-3 and TRBJ1-4, with D possibly TRBD1 on 6 matching bases. Germline assignment: CDR1 LGHNA and CDR2 YSLEER. The CDR3 is 15 amino acids. Trimming removed 4 bases at V and 8 bases at J, with 17 bases between. CDR3 amino acids: CASSPKRGAEEKLFF. Here the CDR3 DNA reads TGCGCCAGCAGCCCAAAGCGGGGGGCGGAGGAAAAACTGTTTTTT.